Reported below is one T cell receptor (beta chain). This record belongs to a study of cytotoxic CD8 clonotypes in ibrutinib-treated CLL. Overall study context: Samples yielded averages of 200,000 to 300,000 productive templates and approximately 86,000 productive rearrangements.

V dropped 3 bases and J dropped 14; count of bases not matched to a gene: 8. Germline CDR1 and CDR2: SGDLS and YYNGEE. The CDR3 covers 13 residues. Target depth was 1 in 200,000 to 1 in 1 million T cells, about 10x per clonotype. Libraries were prepared by immunoSEQ multiplex PCR; TCRdb keeps only in-frame clonotypes and omits some of them. The sample carries approximately 190,000 clones, roughly 77% recorded once. The starting material was PBMCs, obtained after 12 months of ibrutinib treatment. The chain carries TRBV9 and TRBJ2-3; TRBD2 matches at 11 bases. This TCR derives from a human donor with chronic lymphocytic leukemia. CDR3 nucleotides: TGTGCCAGCAGCGCCCGACTAGCGGGACGAATGTATTTT. This gives the protein CASSARLAGRMYF.